This T cell receptor beta chain emerged from a study of T cell responses to AZD1222 COVID-19 vaccine. Findings and limits, study-wide: No repertoire was sampled before or during the peak T cell response, only after it. Only a handful of AZD1222 recipients, several in all, had baseline seropositivity.

Worth noting for this clone: Antigen specificity is unknown.

Method: immunoSEQ multiplex PCR; TCRdb's copy keeps in-frame clones and lacks some. Among fewer than 150,000 clones listed, around nine tenths were seen once. This CDR3 comprises 11 residues. CDR1 and CDR2 (germline): MNHNY, SVGAGI (reference sequence). V gave up 6 bases and J gave up 11 bases; unmatched junction bases: 3. This TCR derives from an adult in good health. Sample: peripheral blood, taken on day 0 of AZD1222 vaccination. The V call is TRBV6-6, the J call TRBJ1-4; 7 nucleotides line up with TRBD1. The CDR3 loop reads CASSQGDKLFF. The CDR3, as DNA: TGTGCCAGCAGCCAGGGGGATAAACTGTTTTTT.